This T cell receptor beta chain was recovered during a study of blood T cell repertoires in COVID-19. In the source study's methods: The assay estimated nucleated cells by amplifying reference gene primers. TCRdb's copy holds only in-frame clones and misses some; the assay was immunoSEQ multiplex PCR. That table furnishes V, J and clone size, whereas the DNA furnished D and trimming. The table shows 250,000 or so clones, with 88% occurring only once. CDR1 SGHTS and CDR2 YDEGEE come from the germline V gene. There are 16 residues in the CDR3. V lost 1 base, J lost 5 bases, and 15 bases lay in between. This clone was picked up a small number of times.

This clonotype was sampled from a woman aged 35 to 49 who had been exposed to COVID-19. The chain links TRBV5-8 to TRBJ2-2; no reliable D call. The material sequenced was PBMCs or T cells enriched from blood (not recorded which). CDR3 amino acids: CASSLRGSVLTGELFF. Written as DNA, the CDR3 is TGTGCCAGCAGCTTGCGAGGATCCGTCTTAACCGGGGAGCTGTTTTTT.